The source of this TCR beta chain is a study of blood T cell repertoires in COVID-19. As for the study in general: Sites across the United States, Italy and Spain contributed samples from acute and convalescent COVID-19.

Methods used by the authors: From reference gene primer amplification, estimates of nucleated cell counts were derived. Here immunoSEQ multiplex PCR was the method, and the copy in TCRdb shows in-frame clones only, minus some. From that table come the V and J calls and clone size; the DNA was used to work out D and trimming. This sample has roughly 99,000 clones, with about 91% found just once. Losses at the gene ends were 0 bases for V and 3 bases for J; bases not matched to a gene: 7. CDR3 size: 16 residues. Germline lookup yields CDR1 SGHNT and CDR2 YYREEE (reference sequence). The sequencing input was peripheral blood. This chain links TRBV5-4 with TRBJ2-3; TRBD2 aligns across 7 bases. The TCR sequence derives from a man in his fifties with active or convalescent COVID-19. CDR3 region: CASSLARETGTDTQYF. The CDR3 DNA is TGTGCCAGCAGCTTGGCGCGGGAGACGGGAACAGATACGCAGTATTTT.